This TCR beta chain was identified in a study of T cells of healthy individuals. This clonotype has at least ten counts. The V end lost 5 bases, the J end lost 2 bases, and 13 bases lay between the germline ends. Germline lookup yields CDR1 ENHRY and CDR2 SYGVKD. The CDR3 is 14 residues long. MiXCR, run by TCRdb on the 5' RACE reads, gives a single entry per CDR3 protein. Of tens of thousands of distinct CDR3 sequences listed, about 5% are singletons. V and J are TRBV10-3 and TRBJ2-7, with D maybe TRBD2 (6 bases). The clonotype was recovered from a female donor in good health. CDR3 bases: TGTGCCATCAGTCGCGGGGACGGCGCCTACGAGCAGTACTTC. This codes for CAISRGDGAYEQYF.